This entry is about one T cell receptor beta chain. Study processing details: Reference gene primers were amplified, and this amplification served to estimate nucleated cell counts. The table came from immunoSEQ multiplex PCR; TCRdb's copy has only in-frame clones and leaves some out. That table furnishes V, J and clone size, whereas the DNA furnished D and trimming. The table lists approximately 28,000 clones, nearly 90% of them singletons. The sample comes from a study of blood T cell repertoires in COVID-19. Study context: Collection of acute and convalescent COVID-19 samples took place in the United States, Italy and Spain. In each case, the material was cDNA or gDNA derived from T cells, B-cell-depleted T cells, or PBMCs.

J lost 6 bases, V lost 5 bases, and 11 bases had no gene match. Germline CDR1 SEHNR, CDR2 FQNEAQ (reference sequence). There are 16 residues in the CDR3. The sequence came from a woman in her sixties with active COVID-19. Sequenced input: peripheral blood. The V call is TRBV7-9, the J call TRBJ2-3; 10 bases align to TRBD2. This CDR3 is CASSQGPGTSVDTQYF. In DNA form, the CDR3 reads TGTGCCAGCAGCCAAGGTCCCGGGACTAGCGTCGATACGCAGTATTTT.